These T cell receptor beta chains were read from a single sample in a study of a mutant IDH1 vaccine in newly diagnosed glioma. Using immunoSEQ multiplex PCR, the repertoire was profiled, and TCRdb retains in-frame clones only, with some absent. The data show tens of thousands of clones, 78% seen once. No antigens are known for them. This specimen consisted of PBMCs, obtained from a glioma patient whose treatment included an IDH1 peptide vaccine. The receptor source for this set is a woman in her thirties or forties with glioma. CDR3s include the opening cysteine and the closing phenylalanine or tryptophan. A D gene is named only where the DNA matches it firmly. Part of the rows lack a size; the others show once, few, many or a class for expanded clones.

V gene	D gene	clone size	J gene	CDR3 protein	CDR3 DNA
TRBV7-8	TRBD1	NA	TRBJ2-7	CASSLGPGTGLNEQYF	TGTGCCAGCAGCTTAGGGCCCGGGACAGGGTTGAACGAGCAGTACTTC
TRBV27	NA	NA	TRBJ2-7	CASSPEVAYEQYF	TGTGCCAGCAGCCCTGAGGTTGCCTACGAGCAGTACTTC
TRBV15	TRBD1	NA	TRBJ1-5	CATSVGQGANQPQHF	TGTGCCACCAGCGTTGGACAGGGGGCGAATCAGCCCCAGCATTTT
TRBV30	TRBD1	NA	TRBJ2-7	CAWSSGTGIYEQYF	TGTGCCTGGAGCTCCGGGACAGGGATTTACGAGCAGTACTTC
TRBV5-8	NA	NA	TRBJ1-1	CASTAVGKAEAFF	TGTGCCAGCACCGCGGTTGGGAAGGCTGAAGCTTTCTTT
TRBV5-1	NA	NA	TRBJ1-1	CASSSLQGSTTEAFF	TGCGCCAGCAGCTCGTTACAGGGTAGTACCACTGAAGCTTTCTTT
TRBV7-8	NA	NA	TRBJ2-1	CASSSQGGNSYNEQFF	TGTGCCAGCAGCTCCCAGGGGGGCAACTCCTACAATGAGCAGTTCTTC
TRBV29-1	TRBD2	NA	TRBJ2-1	CSGVGTSGGAGINEQFF	TGCAGCGGAGTAGGGACTAGCGGGGGCGCCGGGATAAATGAGCAGTTCTTC
TRBV7-8	NA	NA	TRBJ1-4	CASRTRQATNEKLFF	TGTGCCAGCAGAACCAGACAGGCAACTAATGAAAAACTGTTTTTT
TRBV7-6	NA	NA	TRBJ2-1	CASSLASSYNEQFF	TGTGCCAGCAGCTTAGCGAGCTCCTACAATGAGCAGTTCTTC
TRBV9	TRBD2	once	TRBJ2-7	CASSVGLTEQYF	TGTGCCAGCAGCGTGGGACTAACCGAGCAGTACTTC
TRBV20-1	TRBD2	NA	TRBJ2-7	CSVSGGYEQYF	TGCAGTGTTAGCGGGGGGTACGAGCAGTACTTC
TRBV9	NA	NA	TRBJ2-2	CASSEGGGRRELFF	TGTGCCAGCAGCGAGGGAGGGGGTCGTCGGGAGCTGTTTTTT
TRBV5-1	TRBD1	NA	TRBJ2-7	CASRTGGIYEQYF	TGCGCCAGCCGGACAGGGGGCATCTACGAGCAGTACTTC
TRBV25-1	TRBD2	NA	TRBJ2-3	CASTSGDGTQYF	TGTGCCAGCACCAGCGGGGATGGTACGCAGTATTTT
TRBV7-2	TRBD1	few	TRBJ2-7	CASSLGQVIYEQYF	TGTGCCAGCAGCCTGGGACAGGTGATCTACGAGCAGTACTTC